The rows below give T cell receptor beta chains drawn from one sample of a study of Graves' ophthalmopathy and Graves' hyperthyroidism. Each CDR3 protein is one row after TCRdb ran MiXCR on the multiplex PCR reads. Counted here are roughly 700,000 distinct CDR3 sequences, roughly two fifths occurring once; the ten biggest clones make up 40% to 55%. Sequenced sample: peripheral blood. The source of these receptors is an adult man with Graves' ophthalmopathy. The CDR3 runs from the conserved cysteine through the conserved F or W.

>TRBJ2-7|TRBV28
CASSFRQGAIPYEQYF
>TRBJ1-6|TRBV29-1
CSVVLGGGSPLHF
>TRBJ2-7|TRBV20-1
CSASPYSSYEQYF
>TRBJ1-4|TRBV7-6
CASSLASATNEKLFF
>TRBJ2-7|TRBV20-1
CSARVLSSYEQYF
>TRBJ1-5|TRBV2
CATRDGESQHF
>TRBJ1-2|TRBV9
CASSSGQYGYTF
>TRBJ2-7|TRBV2
CASRAPSGTAYEQYF
>TRBJ1-6|TRBV2
CASSPGMGQPDSPLHF
>TRBJ2-2|TRBV25-1
CASSGNLGQVNTGELFF
>TRBJ1-2|TRBV28
CASSFTGQNYGYTF
>TRBJ2-2|TRBV7-8
CASSRDSPWNTGELFF
>TRBJ2-7|TRBV7-2
CASSYFDRAYEQYF
>TRBJ1-6|TRBV7-6
CASSPGTGGALSPLHF
>TRBJ2-5|TRBV12-3/TRBV12-4
CASSLGSQDQETQYF
>TRBJ1-4|TRBV10-3
CASSYSWGYNEKLFF
>TRBJ1-2|TRBV11-2
CASSDLRVGGYTF
>TRBJ2-6|TRBV14
CASSQGVLTGANVLTF
>TRBJ2-5|TRBV11-2
CASSQEPAQYF
>TRBJ2-2|TRBV11-3
CASSSPGPGELFF
>TRBJ1-6|TRBV2
CASSLGGQYNSPLHF
>TRBJ1-2|TRBV6-4
CASSPIEVSYGYTF
>TRBJ2-7|TRBV29-1
CSARGVRTPYEQYF
>TRBJ1-1|TRBV25-1
CATLIGVRTFF
>TRBJ1-5|TRBV20-1
CSARTNWGPQHF
>TRBJ1-1|TRBV29-1
CSVDSGDTEAFF